One and the same sample provided the 14 T cell receptor beta chains below, sequenced in a study of shared clonotypes between healthy human individuals. Sequencing used immunoSEQ multiplex PCR; TCRdb keeps in-frame clones, though not all of them. The sample carries 1.5 million to 2.5 million clones, roughly 94% recorded once. Cells designated naive CD8 were CD45RO-negative and were positively selected for CCR7, with terminally differentiated effector memory CD45RA+ cells excluded. Sequenced sample: naive CD8+ T cells sorted from blood. The origin of the receptors is a man aged 18 to 35 in good health.

This chain links TRBV6-1 with TRBJ1-1; TRBD1 matches at 10 bases. J gave up 6 bases and V 1 base, and 2 bases lay outside the gene matches. The CDR3 totals 14 residues. Germline CDR1 reads MNHNS; CDR2 reads SASEGT. CDR3 coding DNA: TGTGCCAGCAGTGAAGTGGGGACAGGGGCTGAAGCTTTCTTT. It specifies CASSEVGTGAEAFF.

The chain combines TRBV5-6 with TRBJ1-1; D is uncertain. The germline gives CDR1 SGHDT, CDR2 YYEEEE. This CDR3 contains 12 residues. V shed 1 base and J shed 6 bases, with 7 bases lying between them. The CDR3 DNA is TGTGCCAGCAGCTTGACAGAGGCTGAAGCTTTCTTT. Translated: CASSLTEAEAFF. Using reference TRBV5-6 and TRBJ1-1 for the parts outside the CDR3, the full variable domain is DAGVTQSPTHLIKTRGQQVTLRCSPKSGHDTVSWYQQALGQGPQFIFQYYEEEERQRGNFPDRFSGHQFPNYSSELNVNALLLGDSALYLCASSLTEAEAFFGQGTRLTVV.

The chain combines TRBV29-1 with TRBJ2-7; 7 nucleotides match TRBD2. Germline CDR1 SQVTM, CDR2 ANQGSEA. This CDR3 has 14 residues. The V gene end was trimmed by 4 bases and the J gene end by 0 bases; junction bases not matched to a gene: 6. The CDR3: CSVVSSGISYEQYF. The CDR3 DNA follows: TGCAGCGTTGTATCCAGCGGGATCTCCTACGAGCAGTACTTC.

The V gene is TRBV6-5, the J gene TRBJ1-1, with 8 bases fitting TRBD1. Trimming removed 8 bases from V and 3 bases from J; junction bases left unmatched: 8. This CDR3 is 14 amino acids long. Germline CDR1 is MNHEY and CDR2 is SVGAGI. The CDR3 region has the DNA TGTGCCAGCGAAGCTGACAGGGGTTACACTGAAGCTTTCTTT. This gives the protein CASEADRGYTEAFF.

With respect to this clone: Within the sample, other DNA sequences also encode this same CDR3. V gene TRBV19 combines with J gene TRBJ1-5, with 7 bases identical to TRBD1. The CDR3 is made up of 14 amino acids. CDR1 and CDR2 (germline): LNHDA, SQIVND (reference sequence). J lost 2 bases, V lost 5 bases, and 3 bases had no gene match. In DNA, the CDR3 is TGTGCCAGTAGTCCAGGGACAGGCAATCAGCCCCAGCATTTT. Protein product: CASSPGTGNQPQHF.

V is TRBV2 and J is TRBJ1-2, with D unclear. The V end was cut by 7 bases, the J end by 0 bases, with 6 bases between. Germline-derived CDR1 and CDR2 are SNHLY and FYNNEI. The CDR3 has 12 residues. In DNA, the CDR3 is TGTGCCAGCACTCCAACTAACTATGGCTACACCTTC. Translated: CASTPTNYGYTF.

The sample holds one count of this clone. The genes are TRBV10-1 and TRBJ2-7; no clear D. Trimming left V 1 base short and J 4 bases short, with 8 bases between. Germline CDR1 WNHNN, CDR2 SYGVQD (reference sequence). This CDR3 is built from 13 residues. The CDR3 reads CASSEYEGYEQYF. CDR3 DNA sequence: TGCGCCAGCAGTGAGTACGAAGGATACGAGCAGTACTTC.

This clone showed up just a few times. The rearrangement joins TRBV9 to TRBJ1-2; weak D call: TRBD1 (6 bases). Germline V gene sequence: CDR1 SGDLS, CDR2 YYNGEE. The ends were cut back, 4 bases at V and 2 bases at J, with 12 bases in the middle. This CDR3 has 14 amino acids. The DNA for the CDR3 is TGTGCCAGCAGCACGGGACACCCGAACTATGGCTACACCTTC. Translation: CASSTGHPNYGYTF.

V gene TRBV6-5 combines with J gene TRBJ2-7; possibly TRBD2 for D (5 bases). CDR3 size: 14 residues. Trimming shortened V by 2 bases and J by 6 bases, and 14 bases separated the two germline ends. CDR1 is MNHEY and CDR2 is SVGAGI in the germline V gene. The CDR3 sequence: CASSYSGVGREQYF. CDR3 DNA: TGTGCCAGCAGTTACAGCGGAGTAGGTCGCGAGCAGTACTTC.

In this sample, this clone turned up once. The chain employs TRBV7-2 and TRBJ2-7; D call uncertain. The length of the CDR3 is 14 residues. Trimming removed 1 base from V and 0 bases from J, with 7 bases in between. CDR1 and CDR2 from the germline V gene are SGHTA and FQGNSA. CDR3 in amino acids: CASSLGLFSYEQYF. CDR3 sequence (DNA): TGTGCCAGCAGCTTAGGACTTTTCTCCTACGAGCAGTACTTC.

This clone was seen just once. The identical CDR3 is also encoded by other nucleotide sequences in the sample. The CDR3 DNA reads as TGTGCCAGCAGTTCTACCGGACCTACTGGGGCCAACGTCCTGACTTTC. It yields the protein CASSSTGPTGANVLTF. This sequence joins TRBV27 and TRBJ2-6; D gene unclear. Germline V gene sequence: CDR1 MNHEY, CDR2 SMNVEV (reference sequence). The CDR3 length is 16 residues. V was cut by 4 bases and J by 2 bases, with 12 bases left in between.

The chain is built from TRBV4-1 and TRBJ2-5, with D perhaps TRBD1 (5 bases). CDR1 MGHRA and CDR2 YSYEKL come from the germline V gene. Between the trimmed V and J ends, which lost 4 bases and 0 bases, there was a span of 12 bases. This CDR3 is 15 amino acids long. In DNA, the CDR3 is TGCGCCAGCAGCCGCACACAGGTCAACCAAGAGACCCAGTACTTC. Encoded protein: CASSRTQVNQETQYF.

This clone was detected once. The chain uses TRBV5-6 and TRBJ2-1, with 8 bases that match TRBD2. Germline CDR1 SGHDT, CDR2 YYEEEE. CDR3 length: 15 residues. V trimming: 0 bases; J trimming: 9 bases; junction bases outside the gene matches: 8. The CDR3 loop is CASSLAVAGSVEQFF. The CDR3 DNA reads as TGTGCCAGCAGCTTGGCAGTAGCGGGATCCGTTGAGCAGTTCTTC.

This chain connects TRBV11-2 to TRBJ2-3, with 8 nucleotides matching TRBD1. CDR1 and CDR2 from the germline V gene are SGHAT and FQNNGV. V was pared by 4 bases and J by 4 bases, with 13 bases of the junction left unmatched. CDR3 length: 17 residues. CDR3 sequence (DNA): TGTGCCAGCAGCTCGGCTCGGGACAGGCCGGCGGCAGATACGCAGTATTTT. It specifies CASSSARDRPAADTQYF.